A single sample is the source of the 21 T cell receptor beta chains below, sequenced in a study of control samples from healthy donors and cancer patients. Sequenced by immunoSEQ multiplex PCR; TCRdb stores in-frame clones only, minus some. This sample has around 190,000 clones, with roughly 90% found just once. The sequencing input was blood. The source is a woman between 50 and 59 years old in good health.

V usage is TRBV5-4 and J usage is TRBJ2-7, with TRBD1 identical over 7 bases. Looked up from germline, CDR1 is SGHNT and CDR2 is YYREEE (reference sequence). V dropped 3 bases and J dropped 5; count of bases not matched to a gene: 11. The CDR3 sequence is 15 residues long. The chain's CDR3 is CASSYNRGPGNEQYF. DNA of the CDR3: TGTGCCAGCAGCTATAACAGGGGTCCGGGGAACGAGCAGTACTTC.

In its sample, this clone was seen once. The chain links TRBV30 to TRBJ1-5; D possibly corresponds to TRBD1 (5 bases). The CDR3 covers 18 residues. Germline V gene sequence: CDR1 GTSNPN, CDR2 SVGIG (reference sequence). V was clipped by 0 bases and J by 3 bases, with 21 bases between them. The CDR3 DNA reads TGTGCCTGGAGTGTATGGGGTCGGGGTGTCGGGACCAATCAGCCCCAGCATTTT. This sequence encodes CAWSVWGRGVGTNQPQHF.

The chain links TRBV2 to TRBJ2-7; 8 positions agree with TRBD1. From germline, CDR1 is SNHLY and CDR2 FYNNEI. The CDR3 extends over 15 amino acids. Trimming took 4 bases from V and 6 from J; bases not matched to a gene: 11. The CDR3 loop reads CASSGGAGGASEQYF. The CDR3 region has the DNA TGTGCCAGCAGTGGAGGGGCAGGGGGCGCGTCCGAGCAGTACTTC.

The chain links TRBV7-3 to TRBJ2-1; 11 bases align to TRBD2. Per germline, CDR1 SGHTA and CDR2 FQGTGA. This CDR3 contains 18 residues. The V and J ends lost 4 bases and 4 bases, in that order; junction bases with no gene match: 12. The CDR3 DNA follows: TGTGCCAGCAGCTCCCGTGCCCGGGGGACTAGCGGTTACAATGAGCAGTTCTTC. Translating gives CASSSRARGTSGYNEQFF.

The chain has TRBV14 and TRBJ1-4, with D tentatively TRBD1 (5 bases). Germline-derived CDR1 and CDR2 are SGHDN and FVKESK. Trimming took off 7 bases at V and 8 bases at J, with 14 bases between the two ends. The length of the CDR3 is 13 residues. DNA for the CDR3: TGTGCCAGCAACCGAGGGGTCCGGGAAAAACTGTTTTTT. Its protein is CASNRGVREKLFF. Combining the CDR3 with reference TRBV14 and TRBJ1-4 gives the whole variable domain EAGVTQFPSHSVIEKGQTVTLRCDPISGHDNLYWYRRVMGKEIKFLLHFVKESKQDESGMPNNRFLAERTGGTYSTLKVQPAELEDSGVYFCASNRGVREKLFFGSGTQLSVL.

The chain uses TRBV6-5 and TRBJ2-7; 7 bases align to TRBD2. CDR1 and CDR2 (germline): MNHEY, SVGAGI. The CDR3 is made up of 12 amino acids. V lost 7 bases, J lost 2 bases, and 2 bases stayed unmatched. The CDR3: CASTSGTYEQYF. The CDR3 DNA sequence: TGTGCCAGCACGAGCGGGACCTACGAGCAGTACTTC.

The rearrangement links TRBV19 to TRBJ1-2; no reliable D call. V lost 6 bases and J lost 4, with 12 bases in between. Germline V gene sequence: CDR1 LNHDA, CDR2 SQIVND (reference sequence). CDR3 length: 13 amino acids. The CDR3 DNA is TGTGCCAGTAGCGACCCCGGAGGCTATGGCTACACCTTC. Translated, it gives CASSDPGGYGYTF. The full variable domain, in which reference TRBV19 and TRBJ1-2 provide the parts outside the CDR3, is DGGITQSPKYLFRKEGQNVTLSCEQNLNHDAMYWYRQDPGQGLRLIYYSQIVNDFQKGDIAEGYSVSREKKESFPLTVTSAQKNPTAFYLCASSDPGGYGYTFGSGTRLTVV.

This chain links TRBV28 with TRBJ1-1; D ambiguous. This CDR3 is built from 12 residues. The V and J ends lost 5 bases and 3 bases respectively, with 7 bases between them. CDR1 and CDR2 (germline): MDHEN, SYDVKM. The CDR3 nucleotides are TGTGCCAGCAGTCGAGAGTACACTGAAGCTTTCTTT. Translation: CASSREYTEAFF.

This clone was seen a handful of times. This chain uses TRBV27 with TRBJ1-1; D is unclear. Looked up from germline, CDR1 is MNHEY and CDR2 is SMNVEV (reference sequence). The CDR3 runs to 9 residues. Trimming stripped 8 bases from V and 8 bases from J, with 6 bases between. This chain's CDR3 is CASAREAFF. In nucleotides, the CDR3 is TGTGCCAGCGCCCGGGAAGCTTTCTTT.

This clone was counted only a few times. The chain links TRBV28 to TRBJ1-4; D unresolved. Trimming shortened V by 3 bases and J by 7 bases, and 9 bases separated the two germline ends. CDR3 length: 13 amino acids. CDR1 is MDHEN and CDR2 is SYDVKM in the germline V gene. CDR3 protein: CASSFPMIEKLFF. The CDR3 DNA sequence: TGTGCCAGCAGTTTCCCAATGATTGAAAAACTGTTTTTT.

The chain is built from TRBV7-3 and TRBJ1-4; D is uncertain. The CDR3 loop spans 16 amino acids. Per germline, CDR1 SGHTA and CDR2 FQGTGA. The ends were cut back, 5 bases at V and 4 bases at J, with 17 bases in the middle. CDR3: CASSHLTWAVNEKLFF. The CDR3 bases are TGTGCCAGCAGCCACTTAACTTGGGCGGTTAATGAAAAACTGTTTTTT.

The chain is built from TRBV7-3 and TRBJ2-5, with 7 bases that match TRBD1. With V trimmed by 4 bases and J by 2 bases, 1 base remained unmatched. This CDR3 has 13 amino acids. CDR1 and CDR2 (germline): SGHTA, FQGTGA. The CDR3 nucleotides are TGTGCCAGCAGCTCGACAGGGCAAGAGACCCAGTACTTC. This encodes CASSSTGQETQYF.

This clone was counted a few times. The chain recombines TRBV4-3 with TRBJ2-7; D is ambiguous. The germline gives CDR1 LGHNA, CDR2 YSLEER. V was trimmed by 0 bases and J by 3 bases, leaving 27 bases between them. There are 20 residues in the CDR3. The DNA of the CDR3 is TGCGCCAGCAGCCAAGAGGCTTTCAGAGCAGGCTCGGCTGATGTCTACGAGCAGTACTTC. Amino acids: CASSQEAFRAGSADVYEQYF.

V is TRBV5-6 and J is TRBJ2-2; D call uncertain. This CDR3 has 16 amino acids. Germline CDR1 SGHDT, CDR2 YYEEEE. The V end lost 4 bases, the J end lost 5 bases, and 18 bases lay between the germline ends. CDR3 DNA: TGTGCCAGCAGCAGAGGTCCGCCTGGGGTTACCGGGGAGCTGTTTTTT. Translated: CASSRGPPGVTGELFF.

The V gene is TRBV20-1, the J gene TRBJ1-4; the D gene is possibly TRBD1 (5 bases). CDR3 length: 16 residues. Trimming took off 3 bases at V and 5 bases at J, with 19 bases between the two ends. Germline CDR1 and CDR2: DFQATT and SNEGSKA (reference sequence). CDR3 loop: CSASLLPGTENEKLFF. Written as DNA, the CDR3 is TGCAGTGCTAGTCTCCTTCCCGGGACTGAAAATGAAAAACTGTTTTTT.

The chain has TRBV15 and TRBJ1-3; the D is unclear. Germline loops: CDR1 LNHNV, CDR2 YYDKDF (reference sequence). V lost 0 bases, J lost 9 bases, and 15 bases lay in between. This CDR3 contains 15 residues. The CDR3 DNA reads TGTGCCACCAGCAGAGATCCCCGACCCGAAAGCACCATATATTTT. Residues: CATSRDPRPESTIYF.

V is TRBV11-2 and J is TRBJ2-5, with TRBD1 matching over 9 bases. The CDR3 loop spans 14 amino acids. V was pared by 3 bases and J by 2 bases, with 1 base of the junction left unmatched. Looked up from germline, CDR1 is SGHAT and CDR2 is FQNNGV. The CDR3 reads CASSLDRGQETQYF. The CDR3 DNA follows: TGTGCCAGCAGCTTGGACAGGGGTCAAGAGACCCAGTACTTC.

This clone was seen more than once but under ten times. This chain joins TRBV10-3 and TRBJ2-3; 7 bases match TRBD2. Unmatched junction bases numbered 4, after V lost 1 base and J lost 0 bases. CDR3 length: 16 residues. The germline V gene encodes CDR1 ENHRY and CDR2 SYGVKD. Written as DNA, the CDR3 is TGTGCCATCAGTGAGTTCAGCGGGGATAGCACAGATACGCAGTATTTT. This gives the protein CAISEFSGDSTDTQYF.

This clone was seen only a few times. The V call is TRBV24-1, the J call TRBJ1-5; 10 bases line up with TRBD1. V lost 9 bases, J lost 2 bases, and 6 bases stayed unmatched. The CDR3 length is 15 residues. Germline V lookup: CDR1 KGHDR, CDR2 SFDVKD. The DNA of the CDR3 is TGTGCCACCGAGATGACAGGGGGCGGCAATCAGCCCCAGCATTTT. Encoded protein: CATEMTGGGNQPQHF.

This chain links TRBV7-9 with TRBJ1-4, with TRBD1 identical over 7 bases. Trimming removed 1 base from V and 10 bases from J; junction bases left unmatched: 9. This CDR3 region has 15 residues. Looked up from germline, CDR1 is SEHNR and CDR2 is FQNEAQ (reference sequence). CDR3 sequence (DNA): TGTGCCAGCAGCTTAGGGGGGACAGCCTCTTTAAAACTGTTTTTT. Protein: CASSLGGTASLKLFF.

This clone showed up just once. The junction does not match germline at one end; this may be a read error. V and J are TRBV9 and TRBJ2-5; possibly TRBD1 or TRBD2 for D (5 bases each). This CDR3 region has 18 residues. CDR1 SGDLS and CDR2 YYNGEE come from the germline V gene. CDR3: CAGSVGAGATIFQETQYF. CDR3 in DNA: TGTGCCGGCAGCGTAGGGGCCGGGGCAACAATCTTCCAAGAGACCCAGTACTTC.